This entry is about one T cell receptor (beta chain). The antigen remains unidentified. The entry originates in a study of cytomegalovirus exposure and HLA in healthy donors. Germline V gives CDR1 GTSNPN, CDR2 SVGIG (reference sequence). The CDR3 has 14 residues. V was clipped by 3 bases and J by 2 bases, with 12 bases between them. Study conclusions and caveats: Looking again later, the authors saw that most CMV-associated TCR beta chains seemed HLA-restricted.

The PCR had 60 Vbeta and 13 Jbeta primers. Sequencing was performed with immunoSEQ multiplex PCR; in TCRdb, only in-frame clones are kept and a portion is missing. The sample holds approximately 47,000 clones. The V gene is TRBV30, the J gene TRBJ2-3, with a tentative D call TRBD2 (6 bases). The sequenced sample was PBMCs. The sequence came from a male donor in good health and CMV-seronegative. CDR3 sequence reads: CAWRFAGYTDTQYF. For the CDR3, the DNA is TGTGCCTGGAGGTTCGCGGGGTACACAGATACGCAGTATTTT.